These 10 T cell receptor beta chains were sequenced from one sample in a study of CD8+ T cells in alopecia areata. Extraction of RNA preceded its reverse transcription into cDNA, which served as the sequencing template. Some clones are missing from TCRdb's copy, which holds only in-frame ones; the method was immunoSEQ multiplex PCR. The repertoire holds some 240,000 clones, with about 50% as singletons. Treatment: oral pan-JAK inhibitor, 5-10 mg twice daily. This specimen consisted of CD4+ T cells sorted from blood, obtained at week 4, from a patient treated with tofacitinib. The receptors were sampled from a human donor with alopecia areata.

CDR3: CASSYGVESPLHF. CDR3 bases: TGTGCCAGCAGTTACGGGGTTGAATCACCCCTCCACTTT. The chain couples TRBV6-5 to TRBJ1-6; D not certain. The V end lost 2 bases, the J end lost 10 bases, and 9 bases lay between the germline ends. Germline V gene lookup returns CDR1 MNHEY and CDR2 SVGAGI. There are 13 residues in the CDR3.

The rearrangement joins TRBV5-6 to TRBJ2-7; perhaps TRBD2 as D (6 bases). Per germline, CDR1 SGHDT and CDR2 YYEEEE. V gave up 4 bases and J gave up 7 bases, with 15 bases separating them. The CDR3 contains 13 residues. CDR3 nucleotide sequence: TGTGCCAGCAGCCGGGGGTCTATTAGGGAGCAGTACTTC. This encodes CASSRGSIREQYF.

The rearrangement uses TRBV29-1 and TRBJ2-5; a possible D gene is TRBD2 (6 bases). Germline V gene sequence: CDR1 SQVTM, CDR2 ANQGSEA. Deletions cut 3 bases from V and 1 base from J, with 18 bases between. The CDR3 runs 16 residues. The CDR3 DNA sequence: TGCAGCGTTGAGGGGGGAATTGATCGGGCCCAAGAGACCCAGTACTTC. Encoded protein: CSVEGGIDRAQETQYF.

V and J are TRBV7-9 and TRBJ1-1; D is uncertain. In germline, CDR1 is SEHNR, CDR2 FQNEAQ (reference sequence). V was trimmed by 3 bases and J by 1 base, leaving 6 bases between them. The CDR3 sequence is 13 residues long. The chain's CDR3 is CASSFLQNTEAFF. In DNA, the CDR3 is TGTGCCAGCAGCTTTTTACAGAACACTGAAGCTTTCTTT.

V is TRBV15 and J is TRBJ2-5; a possible D gene is TRBD2 (6 bases). Germline V CDR1 and CDR2: LNHNV, YYDKDF (reference sequence). The CDR3 sequence is 15 residues long. The V end lost 3 bases, the J end lost 1 base, and 12 bases lay between the germline ends. For the CDR3, the DNA is TGTGCCACCAGCAGTGGCCCGGGACTCCAAGAGACCCAGTACTTC. Residues: CATSSGPGLQETQYF.

The chain recombines TRBV30 with TRBJ2-3; weak D call: TRBD2 (5 bases). This CDR3 is built from 14 residues. Germline V lookup: CDR1 GTSNPN, CDR2 SVGIG (reference sequence). Between the trimmed V and J ends, which lost 4 bases and 7 bases, there was a span of 18 bases. CDR3 nucleotide sequence: TGTGCCTGGAATTGGGCGGGCGCCCCACATACGCAGTATTTT. It codes for CAWNWAGAPHTQYF.

V usage is TRBV14 and J usage is TRBJ1-1; D unresolved. CDR1 is SGHDN and CDR2 is FVKESK in the germline V gene. The germline V and J ends were trimmed by 4 bases and 0 bases, with 6 bases remaining between them. This CDR3 spans 13 amino acids. CDR3 sequence: CASSLQMNTEAFF. The CDR3, as DNA: TGTGCCAGCAGCCTCCAGATGAACACTGAAGCTTTCTTT.

The chain recombines TRBV7-2 with TRBJ2-1; the match to TRBD2 covers 8 bases. CDR3 length: 15 amino acids. Germline V gene lookup returns CDR1 SGHTA and CDR2 FQGNSA. V gave up 2 bases and J gave up 9 bases; unmatched junction bases: 9. CDR3 region: CASSLISGANSEQFF. The CDR3 nucleotides are TGTGCCAGCAGCTTAATTAGCGGGGCTAACAGTGAGCAGTTCTTC.

The V call is TRBV5-4, the J call TRBJ2-3; 7 nucleotides line up with TRBD1. CDR1 and CDR2 (germline): SGHNT, YYREEE (reference sequence). The CDR3 contains 15 residues. The ends lost 4 bases at V and 2 bases at J; junction bases unmatched: 7. The CDR3 nucleotides are TGTGCCAGCAGCATCCCGGGACAGCTCACAGATACGCAGTATTTT. As protein: CASSIPGQLTDTQYF.

The rearrangement joins TRBV9 to TRBJ2-5, with D tentatively TRBD1 (6 bases). CDR3 size: 15 residues. Per the germline V gene, CDR1 is SGDLS and CDR2 is YYNGEE. Trimming pared 3 bases from V and 5 bases from J, leaving 17 bases between. CDR3 DNA sequence: TGTGCCAGCAGCGCAACCTCAGGGGCCGGGGAGACCCAGTACTTC. Amino acid sequence: CASSATSGAGETQYF.